One and the same sample provided the 8 T cell receptor beta chains below, sequenced in a study of cytomegalovirus exposure and HLA in healthy donors (TCRdb year 2017). The library was produced with the immunoSEQ multiplex PCR assay. Here the immuneACCESS table is served through TCRdb, limited to in-frame sequences with V and J called. Missing clones are a known gap in these copies; in checked studies unresolved V genes cover under half, and the rest lacks a known reason. The sample table shows approximately 170,000 clones, and around four fifths are seen once. The ten largest clonotypes hold 2% to 2.5% of the sample. The sequencing sample was made of PBMCs. These receptors were obtained from a man aged 30-40 years in good health and CMV-seropositive.

This clone was observed a handful of times. The rearrangement joins TRBV6-5 to TRBJ1-6; a possible D gene is TRBD1 (5 bases). CDR1 and CDR2 (germline): MNHEY, SVGAGI. This CDR3 contains 13 residues. The V gene lost 4 bases and the J gene lost 10 bases, with 11 bases spanning the gap. The CDR3 DNA is TGTGCCAGCAGTTTCCAGGGTGACTCACCCCTCCACTTT. This gives the protein CASSFQGDSPLHF.

The V call is TRBV5-6, the J call TRBJ2-7; D might be TRBD2 (6 bases). The germline CDR1 and CDR2 sequences are SGHDT and YYEEEE. The CDR3 extends over 14 amino acids. The V and J ends lost 4 bases and 0 bases respectively, with 11 bases between them. The DNA for the CDR3 is TGTGCCAGCAGCGCGCTAGCGAACTCCTACGAGCAGTACTTC. Its translation: CASSALANSYEQYF.

The genes are TRBV5-1 and TRBJ2-2, with 7 positions matching TRBD2. Looked up from germline, CDR1 is SGHRS and CDR2 is YFSETQ. The ends lost 0 bases at V and 5 bases at J; junction bases unmatched: 7. The CDR3 loop spans 16 amino acids. The CDR3 sequence: CASSLETSFKTGELFF. The CDR3 DNA reads TGCGCCAGCAGCTTGGAGACTAGCTTTAAGACCGGGGAGCTGTTTTTT.

The CDR3, as DNA: TGTGCCAGCAGCTCGACTAGCGGAGGATCCCAAGAGACCCAGTACTTC. Translating it yields CASSSTSGGSQETQYF. The genes are TRBV11-2 and TRBJ2-5; 9 positions match TRBD2. Germline CDR1 and CDR2: SGHAT and FQNNGV. The J segment lost 1 base and the V segment lost 4 bases, leaving 7 bases of the junction unmatched. The CDR3 is made up of 16 amino acids.

V is TRBV2 and J is TRBJ2-1, with 7 bases identical to TRBD2. The CDR3 loop spans 14 amino acids. Germline V CDR1 and CDR2: SNHLY, FYNNEI. V shed 8 bases and J 4 bases; nucleotides not matched to a gene: 8. CDR3 sequence reads: CASDLSGEYNEQFF. CDR3 DNA: TGTGCCAGCGACTTGAGCGGGGAGTACAATGAGCAGTTCTTC. Variable domain in full (rest from reference TRBV2 and TRBJ2-1): EPEVTQTPSHQVTQMGQEVILRCVPISNHLYFYWYRQILGQKVEFLVSFYNNEISEKSEIFDDQFSVERPDGSNFTLKIRSTKLEDSAMYFCASDLSGEYNEQFFGPGTRLTVL.

The J gene is TRBJ1-2, the V gene TRBV5-6; 8 nucleotides agree with TRBD1. Per germline, CDR1 SGHDT and CDR2 YYEEEE. The CDR3 runs 14 residues. Trimming removed 2 bases from V and 7 bases from J; junction bases left unmatched: 7. CDR3 sequence (DNA): TGTGCCAGCAGCTTCCAGGACAGGGAGGGTGGCTACACCTTC. It specifies CASSFQDREGGYTF.

The chain is built from TRBV4-1 and TRBJ2-5; 9 nucleotides align to TRBD2. Trimming removed 0 bases from V and 2 bases from J; junction bases left unmatched: 10. Germline V gene sequence: CDR1 MGHRA, CDR2 YSYEKL. The CDR3 is made up of 18 amino acids. The CDR3 is CASSQDPGSGGFQETQYF. CDR3 bases: TGCGCCAGCAGCCAAGATCCTGGTAGCGGGGGATTTCAAGAGACCCAGTACTTC.

This chain connects TRBV6-5 to TRBJ2-7, with 8 bases aligning to TRBD1. The ends lost 8 bases at V and 0 bases at J; junction bases unmatched: 3. There are 13 residues in the CDR3. Germline values: CDR1 MNHEY, CDR2 SVGAGI. The CDR3 nucleotides are TGTGCCAGCGGGGACAGGCACTCCTACGAGCAGTACTTC. Protein sequence: CASGDRHSYEQYF.